These 25 T cell receptor beta chains were all obtained from the same sample, sequenced in a study of beta chain features in type 1 diabetes. General study results and limits: TCRB CDR3s from Type 1 diabetes patients were moderately but significantly shorter in all four CD4+ subsets.

No antigen has been assigned to these receptors. Isolated RNA was reverse transcribed in full, so expressed TCRB transcripts were sequenced. The method was immunoSEQ multiplex PCR; TCRdb's version includes in-frame clones alone and lacks a portion of them. Altogether 300,000 to 350,000 clones are present, approximately 15% being singletons, with the ten largest covering about 0.015%. The sequenced sample was naive CD4+ T cells from blood. The receptors were sampled from a woman aged 18-29 years with type 1 diabetes.

The chain has TRBV10-2 and TRBJ1-2; 10 nucleotides align to TRBD1. CDR3 length: 15 amino acids. V lost 6 bases to trimming and J lost 2 bases; unmatched junction nucleotides: 6. Germline V lookup: CDR1 WSHSY, CDR2 SAAADI. The CDR3 sequence: CASSLDRGQNYGYTF. CDR3 nucleotides: TGCGCCAGCAGCCTAGACAGGGGGCAAAACTATGGCTACACCTTC.

This clone turned up a few times. The J gene is TRBJ1-2, the V gene TRBV7-9; TRBD1 might be the D (5 bases). Trimming left V 3 bases short and J 3 bases short, with 11 bases between. Germline V gives CDR1 SEHNR, CDR2 FQNEAQ (reference sequence). The CDR3 contains 14 residues. CDR3 in DNA: TGTGCCAGCAGCTTCTTCGGAGGGGACTATGGCTACACCTTC. Protein product: CASSFFGGDYGYTF.

This clone was counted between two and nine times. The genes are TRBV2 and TRBJ2-5; 9 bases line up with TRBD1. There are 13 residues in the CDR3. With 10 bases clipped from V and 6 bases from J, the junction kept 9 bases outside the gene matches. The germline CDR1 and CDR2 sequences are SNHLY and FYNNEI. The CDR3: CATATGGEKTQYF. In nucleotides, the CDR3 is TGTGCCACCGCGACAGGGGGAGAAAAGACCCAGTACTTC.

The gene calls are TRBV27 and TRBJ1-2; the D gene is possibly TRBD1 (5 bases). Looked up from germline, CDR1 is MNHEY and CDR2 is SMNVEV (reference sequence). The CDR3 sequence is 14 residues long. Between the trimmed V and J ends, which lost 0 bases and 5 bases, there was a span of 10 bases. The CDR3 DNA sequence: TGTGCCAGCAGTTTATCGACCGGGGGGTATGGCTACACCTTC. It translates to CASSLSTGGYGYTF.

V and J are TRBV14 and TRBJ2-1, with TRBD1 matching over 7 bases. J lost 0 bases, V lost 4 bases, and 12 bases had no gene match. The germline V gene has CDR1 SGHDN and CDR2 FVKESK. This CDR3 spans 18 amino acids. The DNA for the CDR3 is TGTGCCAGCAGCCGGACCGACAGGGTCCTATACTCCTACAATGAGCAGTTCTTC. It is translated as CASSRTDRVLYSYNEQFF. The full variable domain, in which reference TRBV14 and TRBJ2-1 provide the parts outside the CDR3, is EAGVTQFPSHSVIEKGQTVTLRCDPISGHDNLYWYRRVMGKEIKFLLHFVKESKQDESGMPNNRFLAERTGGTYSTLKVQPAELEDSGVYFCASSRTDRVLYSYNEQFFGPGTRLTVL.

This clone was seen a few times. This rearrangement joins TRBV5-4 to TRBJ2-3, with D possibly being TRBD2 (5 bases). Trimming took 4 bases from V and 4 from J, leaving 16 bases between them. From germline, CDR1 is SGHNT and CDR2 YYREEE (reference sequence). This CDR3 has 15 residues. The CDR3 sequence: CASSRGSPAADTQYF. Here the CDR3 DNA reads TGTGCCAGCAGCCGAGGGTCCCCCGCGGCAGATACGCAGTATTTT.

This clone appeared a few times. An end of the junction differs from the germline gene, which may be a read error. The CDR3 loop is CAISAGGDLETQYF. CDR3 bases: TGTGCCATCAGTGCGGGCGGGGATCTGGAGACCCAGTACTTC. The chain recombines TRBV6-5 with TRBJ2-5, with TRBD2 as a possible D gene (6 bases). The CDR3 contains 14 residues. Per the germline V gene, CDR1 is MNHEY and CDR2 is SVGAGI.

This clone has just a few counts. The chain uses TRBV30 and TRBJ1-1; 7 bases map to TRBD1. Looked up from germline, CDR1 is GTSNPN and CDR2 is SVGIG (reference sequence). CDR3 length: 14 residues. V lost 0 bases and J lost 2; bases outside the gene matches: 3. CDR3 sequence reads: CAWSVSGGNTEAFF. As DNA, the CDR3 is TGTGCCTGGAGTGTATCAGGGGGAAACACTGAAGCTTTCTTT.

This clone was found a few times. The V call is TRBV6-5, the J call TRBJ1-5; TRBD1 aligns across 9 bases. The CDR3 runs 15 residues. V lost 0 bases, J lost 8 bases, and 5 bases stayed unmatched. Germline assignment: CDR1 MNHEY and CDR2 SVGAGI. For the CDR3, the DNA is TGTGCCAGCAGTTACTCCGGACAGGGGAGAGAGCCCCAGCATTTT. Amino acid sequence: CASSYSGQGREPQHF.

The chain is built from TRBV5-1 and TRBJ2-1; TRBD2 matches 11 bases. The V segment lost 3 bases and the J segment 5 bases; nucleotides outside the gene matches: 10. Germline CDR1 SGHRS, CDR2 YFSETQ. CDR3 length: 17 residues. The CDR3 nucleotides are TGCGCCAGCAGCTGGGCATCGATAGCGGGAGGGGACAATGAGCAGTTCTTC. Translation: CASSWASIAGGDNEQFF. The full variable domain, with the rest looked up from reference TRBV5-1 and TRBJ2-1, is KAGVTQTPRYLIKTRGQQVTLSCSPISGHRSVSWYQQTPGQGLQFLFEYFSETQRNKGNFPGRFSGRQFSNSRSEMNVSTLELGDSALYLCASSWASIAGGDNEQFFGPGTRLTVL.

This clone was seen ten or more times. Within the sample, other DNA sequences also encode this same CDR3. J is TRBJ1-1 and V is TRBV7-9; 8 bases match TRBD1. The J segment lost 1 base and the V segment lost 4 bases, leaving 2 bases of the junction unmatched. Germline CDR1 reads SEHNR; CDR2 reads FQNEAQ (reference sequence). The length of the CDR3 is 14 residues. The chain's CDR3 is CASSSGQGNTEAFF. CDR3 coding DNA: TGTGCCAGCAGCTCCGGACAGGGGAACACTGAAGCTTTCTTT.

This clone was seen a few times. The J gene is TRBJ2-5, the V gene TRBV9; a possible D gene is TRBD2 (6 bases). Germline V gives CDR1 SGDLS, CDR2 YYNGEE. V was pared by 6 bases and J by 3 bases, with 12 bases between. The CDR3 totals 13 residues. DNA of the CDR3: TGTGCCAGCACCTCGGGAGCCGAAGAGACCCAGTACTTC. It translates to CASTSGAEETQYF.

The gene calls are TRBV6-5 and TRBJ2-3; D might be TRBD2 (5 bases). CDR1 is MNHEY and CDR2 is SVGAGI in the germline V gene. CDR3 size: 14 residues. Trimming left V 6 bases short and J 7 bases short, with 17 bases between. The CDR3, as DNA: TGTGCCAGCAGACGAGGGCAGGCGGCGCATACGCAGTATTTT. It translates to CASRRGQAAHTQYF.

This rearrangement joins TRBV4-1 to TRBJ2-1; the D is unclear. From germline, CDR1 is MGHRA and CDR2 YSYEKL. This CDR3 spans 15 amino acids. The ends were cut back, 1 base at V and 0 bases at J, with 7 bases in the middle. The CDR3 nucleotides read TGCGCCAGCAGCCAAGGAGGTTACTCCTACAATGAGCAGTTCTTC. Its protein is CASSQGGYSYNEQFF.

The chain joins TRBV25-1 to TRBJ1-1; D gene ambiguous. Germline V gene sequence: CDR1 MGHDK, CDR2 SYGVNS. The V gene lost 3 bases and the J gene lost 1 base, with 9 bases spanning the gap. The CDR3 has 14 residues. CDR3 nucleotide sequence: TGTGCCAGCAGTGATAGCACGGCGAACACTGAAGCTTTCTTT. It specifies CASSDSTANTEAFF.

V usage is TRBV11-2 and J usage is TRBJ2-7; D is unclear. This CDR3 has 13 residues. Looked up from germline, CDR1 is SGHAT and CDR2 is FQNNGV. Between the trimmed V and J ends, which lost 2 bases and 3 bases, there was a span of 8 bases. The CDR3 bases are TGTGCCAGCAGCTTACTACATAGCTACGAGCAGTACGTC. Translation gives CASSLLHSYEQYV.

The V and J genes are TRBV28 and TRBJ1-4, with TRBD1 identical over 11 bases. V gave up 6 bases and J gave up 6 bases; unmatched junction bases: 12. The CDR3 extends over 17 amino acids. Germline CDR1 is MDHEN and CDR2 is SYDVKM. The CDR3 protein is CASRGTGGVSLDEKLFF. In DNA form, the CDR3 reads TGTGCCAGCAGGGGGACAGGGGGAGTCTCGCTGGATGAAAAACTGTTTTTT.

This clone has a handful of counts. The gene calls are TRBV10-3 and TRBJ2-7; the D is unclear. Deletions cut 4 bases from V and 0 bases from J, with 7 bases between. The CDR3 length is 13 residues. The germline V gene encodes CDR1 ENHRY and CDR2 SYGVKD. The CDR3, as DNA: TGTGCCATCAGTGCATCGAGCTCCTACGAGCAGTACTTC. Translation: CAISASSSYEQYF.

In its sample, this clone was seen a few times. The chain is built from TRBV11-2 and TRBJ2-1; 9 bases fit TRBD2. The length of the CDR3 is 16 residues. CDR1 SGHAT and CDR2 FQNNGV come from the germline V gene. Trimming removed 1 base from V and 3 bases from J; junction bases left unmatched: 4. This CDR3 is CASSLVAGGVYNEQFF. The CDR3 DNA reads as TGTGCCAGCAGCTTAGTTGCGGGAGGGGTCTACAATGAGCAGTTCTTC.

This clone appeared a few times. The rearrangement uses TRBV4-3 and TRBJ2-3; the D gene is possibly TRBD2 (5 bases). The CDR3 runs 16 residues. Trimming left V 4 bases short and J 2 bases short, with 16 bases between. Germline lookup yields CDR1 LGHNA and CDR2 YSLEER. The CDR3 is CASSPREQTATDTQYF. The CDR3 region has the DNA TGCGCCAGCAGCCCGAGGGAGCAAACAGCCACAGATACGCAGTATTTT.

The table lists this clone with a few counts. V gene TRBV10-3 combines with J gene TRBJ1-5, with TRBD1 matching 8 bases. Germline trimming cut 3 bases from V and 1 base from J; bases unmatched to any gene: 5. Germline lookup yields CDR1 ENHRY and CDR2 SYGVKD. The length of the CDR3 is 16 residues. DNA of the CDR3: TGTGCCATCAGTGAACCGGACAGGGCGAGCAATCAGCCCCAGCATTTT. It is translated as CAISEPDRASNQPQHF.

Only a few counts were recorded for this clone. The chain couples TRBV4-3 to TRBJ2-1; 7 bases match TRBD2. The V and J ends lost 4 bases and 1 base, in that order; junction bases with no gene match: 1. The CDR3 has 14 residues. Per the germline V gene, CDR1 is LGHNA and CDR2 is YSLEER. The CDR3 protein is CASSLSGSYNEQFF. The CDR3 region has the DNA TGCGCCAGCAGCCTTAGCGGGTCCTACAATGAGCAGTTCTTC.

The rearrangement joins TRBV30 to TRBJ2-7; D is unclear. This CDR3 contains 12 residues. V shed 8 bases and J shed 2 bases, with 13 bases lying between them. The V gene's germline CDR1 is GTSNPN and CDR2 SVGIG (reference sequence). The CDR3 loop reads CATDLRAYEQYF. The CDR3 region has the DNA TGTGCCACAGACCTGCGCGCCTACGAGCAGTACTTC.

This clone came up a few times. The rearrangement uses TRBV2 and TRBJ2-5; 9 nucleotides match TRBD2. V gave up 7 bases and J gave up 0 bases; unmatched junction bases: 9. The V gene's germline CDR1 is SNHLY and CDR2 FYNNEI. CDR3 size: 16 residues. The CDR3 loop reads CASNLGSGSYQETQYF. The CDR3 coding sequence is TGTGCCAGCAACCTAGGTAGCGGGAGCTACCAAGAGACCCAGTACTTC.

The V and J genes are TRBV7-2 and TRBJ2-1; 10 nucleotides align to TRBD2. Germline V gives CDR1 SGHTA, CDR2 FQGNSA. The J segment lost 11 bases and the V segment lost 2 bases, leaving 12 bases of the junction unmatched. The length of the CDR3 is 16 residues. CDR3 region: CASSLSRLAGNNQQFF. DNA for the CDR3: TGTGCCAGCAGCTTATCCCGACTAGCGGGCAATAACCAGCAGTTCTTC.